This T cell receptor beta chain stems from a study of shared clonotypes between healthy human individuals. Overall study context: The cohort had a couple of women and a few men, ages 18 to 49.

Study observations and caveats: Relative to their counterparts shared across all four donors, non-shared clonotypes exhibited diminished generation probabilities.

On this clone itself: Its antigen is unknown.

Assay execution took place at the deep level. Profiled with immunoSEQ multiplex PCR; TCRdb holds only in-frame clones, not every one. This table has more than 400,000 clones, 90% to 96% appearing once. This receptor was identified in a woman in her thirties in good health. The sequenced sample consisted of naive CD4+ T cells sorted from blood. Subset of the sample: CD45RA+ positively selected.

The CDR3 is CASSLSATVSYEQYF. Written as DNA, the CDR3 is TGTGCCAGCAGTTTATCGGCGACTGTTTCCTACGAGCAGTACTTC. The chain links TRBV27 to TRBJ2-7; no reliable D call. The ends were cut back, 0 bases at V and 1 base at J, with 10 bases in the middle. The CDR3 has 15 residues. Per germline, CDR1 MNHEY and CDR2 SMNVEV (reference sequence).